This T cell receptor beta chain stems from a study of blood T cell repertoires in COVID-19. The data were produced by immunoSEQ multiplex PCR, yet TCRdb's version contains in-frame clones alone and is incomplete. The data contain about 250,000 clones, almost 85% of them singletons. This CDR3 has 13 amino acids. The V and J ends lost 6 bases and 4 bases respectively, with 10 bases between them. The sequenced sample consisted of peripheral blood. The TCR was taken from a man aged 50-59 years with active or convalescent COVID-19. The chain is built from TRBV12-3 or TRBV12-4 and TRBJ1-5; D gene unclear. In nucleotides, the CDR3 is TGTGCCAGCAGACCTAGGAAGAATCAGCCCCAGCATTTT. This sequence encodes CASRPRKNQPQHF.